This TCR beta chain is drawn from a study of Graves' ophthalmopathy and Graves' hyperthyroidism. Whole-study findings and limits: Among expanded thyroid clonotypes above 0.001 frequency, most also occurred in blood.

RNA transcripts provided the template for amplifying TCR beta CDR3 regions. First-round RT-PCR relied on HTBI primers, and a second-round multiplex PCR came next. One entry per CDR3 protein, called by TCRdb with MiXCR from the multiplex PCR reads. There are about 550,000 distinct CDR3 sequences in the sample; approximately 35% occur only once, and approximately 4.1% lies in the top ten. V lost 3 bases and J lost 4, with 19 bases in between. The CDR3 runs 16 residues. CDR1 and CDR2 (germline): ENHRY, SYGVKD. At least ten counts were recorded for this clonotype. Its antigen is not known. No donor had other autoimmune disease, uncontrolled infection, pregnancy or lactation. Physicians reached a diagnosis by relying on clinical symptoms, serum thyroxine, TRAb, thyroid ultrasound and orbital computed tomography.

The chain couples TRBV10-3 to TRBJ2-7; D assignment may be TRBD1 or TRBD2 (5 bases each). Material for sequencing was peripheral blood or thyroid tissue (not recorded which). This TCR derives from an adult man with Graves' hyperthyroidism. The CDR3, as DNA: TGTGCCATCAGTGATCTGGGGGAAATCGGGGTTTACGAGCAGTACTTC. Its protein product is CAISDLGEIGVYEQYF.